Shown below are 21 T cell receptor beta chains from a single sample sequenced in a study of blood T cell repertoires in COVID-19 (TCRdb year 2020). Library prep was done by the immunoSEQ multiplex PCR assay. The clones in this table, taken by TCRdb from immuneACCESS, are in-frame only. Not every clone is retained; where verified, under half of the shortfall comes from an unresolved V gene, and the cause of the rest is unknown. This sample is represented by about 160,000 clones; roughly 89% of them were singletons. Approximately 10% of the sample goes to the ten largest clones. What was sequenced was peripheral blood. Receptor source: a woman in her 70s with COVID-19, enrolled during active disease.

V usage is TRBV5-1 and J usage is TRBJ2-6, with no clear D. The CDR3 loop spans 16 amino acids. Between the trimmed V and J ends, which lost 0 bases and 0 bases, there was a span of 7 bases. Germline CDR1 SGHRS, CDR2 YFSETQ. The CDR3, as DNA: TGCGCCAGCAGCTTGGATCCAGACTCTGGGGCCAACGTCCTGACTTTC. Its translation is CASSLDPDSGANVLTF.

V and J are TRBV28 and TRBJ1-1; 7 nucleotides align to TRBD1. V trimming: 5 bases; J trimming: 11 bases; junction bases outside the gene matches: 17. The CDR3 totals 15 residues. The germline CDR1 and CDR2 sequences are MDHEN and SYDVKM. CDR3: CASSILDDRAGGAFF. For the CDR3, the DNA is TGTGCCAGCAGTATTCTCGACGACAGGGCTGGGGGCGCTTTCTTT.

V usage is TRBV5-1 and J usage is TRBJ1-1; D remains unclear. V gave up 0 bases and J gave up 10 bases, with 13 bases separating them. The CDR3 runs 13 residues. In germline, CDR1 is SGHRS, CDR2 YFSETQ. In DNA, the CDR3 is TGCGCCAGCAGCTTGGGTGAGGAGAGGAGAGCTTTCTTT. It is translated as CASSLGEERRAFF.

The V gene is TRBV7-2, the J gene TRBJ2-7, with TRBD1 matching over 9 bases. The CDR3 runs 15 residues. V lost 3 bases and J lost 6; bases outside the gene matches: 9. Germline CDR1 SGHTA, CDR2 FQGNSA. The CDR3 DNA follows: TGTGCCAGCAGCTTGAGGACAGGGGATGTCTCCGAGCAGTACTTC. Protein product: CASSLRTGDVSEQYF. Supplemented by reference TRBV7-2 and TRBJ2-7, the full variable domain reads GAGVSQSPSNKVTEKGKDVELRCDPISGHTALYWYRQSLGQGLEFLIYFQGNSAPDKSGLPSDRFSAERTGGSVSTLTIQRTQQEDSAVYLCASSLRTGDVSEQYFGPGTRLTVT.

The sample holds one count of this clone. Here the CDR3 reads CASSQVDRMNTEAFF. The CDR3 DNA follows: TGTGCCAGCAGCCAAGTCGACAGAATGAACACTGAAGCTTTCTTT. V and J are TRBV3-1 (or the pseudogene TRBV3-2) and TRBJ1-1; D may be TRBD1 (5 bases). Germline CDR1 is LGHDT and CDR2 is YNNKEL (reference sequence). The CDR3 is made up of 15 amino acids. With 1 base removed from V and 0 bases from J, the gap between germline ends came to 9 bases.

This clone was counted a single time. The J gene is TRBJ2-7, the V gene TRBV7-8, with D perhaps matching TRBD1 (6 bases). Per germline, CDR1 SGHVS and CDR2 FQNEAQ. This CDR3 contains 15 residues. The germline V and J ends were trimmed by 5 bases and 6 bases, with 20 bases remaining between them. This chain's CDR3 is CASSPRTAPRSEQYF. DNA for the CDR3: TGTGCCAGCAGCCCAAGGACAGCTCCGAGATCCGAGCAGTACTTC.

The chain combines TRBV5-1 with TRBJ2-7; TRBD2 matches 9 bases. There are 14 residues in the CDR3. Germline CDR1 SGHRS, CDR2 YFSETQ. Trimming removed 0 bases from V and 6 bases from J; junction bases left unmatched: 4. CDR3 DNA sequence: TGCGCCAGCAGCTTGGAGCGGGGGGCATTCGAGCAGTACTTC. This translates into CASSLERGAFEQYF.

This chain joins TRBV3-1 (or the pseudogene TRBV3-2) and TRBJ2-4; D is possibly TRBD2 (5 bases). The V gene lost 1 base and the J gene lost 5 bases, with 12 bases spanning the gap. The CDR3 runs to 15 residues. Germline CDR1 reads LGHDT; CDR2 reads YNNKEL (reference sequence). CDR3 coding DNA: TGTGCCAGCAGCCAAGGAAGTAGCGTACAAAACATTCAGTACTTC. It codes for CASSQGSSVQNIQYF.

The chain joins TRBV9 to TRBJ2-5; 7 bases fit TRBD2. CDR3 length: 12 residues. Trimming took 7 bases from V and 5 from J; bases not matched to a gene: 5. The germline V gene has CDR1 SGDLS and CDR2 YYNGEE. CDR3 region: CASRGVGETQYF. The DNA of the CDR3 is TGTGCCAGCCGGGGGGTGGGCGAGACCCAGTACTTC.

The CDR3 region has the DNA TGCGCCAGCAGCTTGGGCCGGTGGAGGGGAATGAATGAGCAGTTCTTC. This translates into CASSLGRWRGMNEQFF. This chain links TRBV5-1 with TRBJ2-1, with a tentative D call TRBD2 (6 bases). Trimming pared 0 bases from V and 7 bases from J, leaving 17 bases between. CDR1 and CDR2 from the germline V gene are SGHRS and YFSETQ. This CDR3 region has 16 residues.

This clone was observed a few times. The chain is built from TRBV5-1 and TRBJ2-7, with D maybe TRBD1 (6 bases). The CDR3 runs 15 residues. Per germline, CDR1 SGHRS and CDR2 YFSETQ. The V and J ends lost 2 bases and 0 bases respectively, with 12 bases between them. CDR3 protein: CASSLGRGSSYEQYF. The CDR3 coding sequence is TGCGCCAGCAGCTTAGGCAGGGGTAGCTCCTACGAGCAGTACTTC.

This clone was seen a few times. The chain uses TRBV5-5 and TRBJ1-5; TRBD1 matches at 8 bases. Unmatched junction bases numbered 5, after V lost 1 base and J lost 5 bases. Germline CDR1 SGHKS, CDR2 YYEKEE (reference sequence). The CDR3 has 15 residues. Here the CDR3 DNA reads TGTGCCAGCAGCTTGTCCTCAGGGGGCTATCAGCCCCAGCATTTT. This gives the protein CASSLSSGGYQPQHF.

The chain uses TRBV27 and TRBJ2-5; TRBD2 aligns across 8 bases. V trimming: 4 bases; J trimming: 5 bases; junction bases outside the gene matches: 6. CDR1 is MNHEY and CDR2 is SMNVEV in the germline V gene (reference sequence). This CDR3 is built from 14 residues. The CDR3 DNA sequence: TGTGCCAGCAGTTCCACTAGCGGCGGGGAGACCCAGTACTTC. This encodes CASSSTSGGETQYF.

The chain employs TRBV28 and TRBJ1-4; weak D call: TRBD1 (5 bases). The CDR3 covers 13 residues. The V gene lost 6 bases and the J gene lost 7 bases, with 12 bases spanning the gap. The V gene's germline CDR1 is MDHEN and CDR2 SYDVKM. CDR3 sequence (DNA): TGTGCCAGCAGGGGCAGGGTTGGTGAAAAACTGTTTTTT. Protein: CASRGRVGEKLFF. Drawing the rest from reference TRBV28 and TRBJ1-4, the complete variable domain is DVKVTQSSRYLVKRTGEKVFLECVQDMDHENMFWYRQDPGLGLRLIYFSYDVKMKEKGDIPEGYSVSREKKERFSLILESASTNQTSMYLCASRGRVGEKLFFGSGTQLSVL.

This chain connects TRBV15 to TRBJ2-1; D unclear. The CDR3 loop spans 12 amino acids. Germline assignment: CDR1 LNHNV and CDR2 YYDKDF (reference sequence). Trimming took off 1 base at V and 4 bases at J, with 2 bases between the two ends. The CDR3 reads CATSRVYNEQFF. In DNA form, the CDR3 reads TGTGCCACCAGCAGAGTATACAATGAGCAGTTCTTC. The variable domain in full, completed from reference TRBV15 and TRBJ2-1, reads DAMVIQNPRYQVTQFGKPVTLSCSQTLNHNVMYWYQQKSSQAPKLLFHYYDKDFNNEADTPDNFQSRRPNTSFCFLDIRSPGLGDTAMYLCATSRVYNEQFFGPGTRLTVL.

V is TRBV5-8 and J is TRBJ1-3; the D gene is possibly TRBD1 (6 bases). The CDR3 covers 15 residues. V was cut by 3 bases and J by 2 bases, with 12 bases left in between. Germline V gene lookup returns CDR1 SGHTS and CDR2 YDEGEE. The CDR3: CASSSWEGAGNTIYF. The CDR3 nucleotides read TGTGCCAGCAGCTCTTGGGAGGGGGCTGGAAACACCATATATTTT.

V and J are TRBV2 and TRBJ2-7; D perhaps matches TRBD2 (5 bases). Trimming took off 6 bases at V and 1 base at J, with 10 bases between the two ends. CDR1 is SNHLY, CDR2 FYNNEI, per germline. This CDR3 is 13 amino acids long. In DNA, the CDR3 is TGTGCCAGCAGCGCTTCGGGATCCTACGAGCAGTACTTC. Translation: CASSASGSYEQYF.

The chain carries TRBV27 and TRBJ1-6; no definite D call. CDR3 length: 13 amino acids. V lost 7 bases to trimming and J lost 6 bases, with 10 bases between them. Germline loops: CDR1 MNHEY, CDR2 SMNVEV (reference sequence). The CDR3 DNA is TGTGCCAGCACGCGTACGTTTAATTCACCCCTCCACTTT. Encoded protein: CASTRTFNSPLHF.

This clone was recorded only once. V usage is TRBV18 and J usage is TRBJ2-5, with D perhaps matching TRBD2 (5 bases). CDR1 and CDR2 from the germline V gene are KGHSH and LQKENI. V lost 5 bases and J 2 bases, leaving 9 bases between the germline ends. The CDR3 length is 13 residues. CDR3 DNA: TGTGCCAGCTCATACGGGGTTCAAGAGACCCAGTACTTC. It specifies CASSYGVQETQYF.

The CDR3 coding sequence is TGTGCCTGGAGTAGAGGGACAGACTTTAACACTGAAGCTTTCTTT. Residues: CAWSRGTDFNTEAFF. The chain couples TRBV30 to TRBJ1-1; 7 bases are shared with TRBD1. V lost 2 bases to trimming and J lost 2 bases; unmatched junction nucleotides: 8. Germline assignment: CDR1 GTSNPN and CDR2 SVGIG (reference sequence). There are 15 residues in the CDR3.

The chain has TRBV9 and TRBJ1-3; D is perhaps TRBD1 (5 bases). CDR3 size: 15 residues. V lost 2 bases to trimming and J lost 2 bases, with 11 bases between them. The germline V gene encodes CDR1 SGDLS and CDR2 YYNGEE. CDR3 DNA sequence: TGTGCCAGCAGCGTGGGGGGTATGCCTGGAAACACCATATATTTT. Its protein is CASSVGGMPGNTIYF.